The rows below give T cell receptor beta chains drawn from one sample of a study of long-term antiretroviral therapy in people with HIV. Clones were sequenced by immunoSEQ multiplex PCR, and TCRdb holds only the in-frame ones, with some missing. The repertoire has some 25,000 clones, 65% to 85% of them found once; the top ten carry more than 12%. The source was unsorted PBMCs, collected 4.1 to 4.5 years after starting antiretroviral therapy. Source of these receptors: a man aged 25-45 years with HIV. CDR3s include the opening cysteine and the closing phenylalanine or tryptophan. The D gene is left open where the match is weak. The size field is filled for only some rows; it gives once, few, many or a size class.

TRBJ1-2	TRBD1	TRBV15	NA	CATSSGGQADNYGYTF	TGTGCCACCAGCAGCGGGGGACAGGCGGATAACTATGGCTACACCTTC
TRBJ2-5	NA	TRBV2	NA	CASSDSQYQETQYF	TGTGCCAGCAGTGACAGTCAGTACCAAGAGACCCAGTACTTC
TRBJ2-7	TRBD1	TRBV13	NA	CASSLGTGHYEQYF	TGTGCCAGCAGCTTGGGGACAGGCCACTACGAGCAGTACTTC
TRBJ1-1	NA	TRBV10-1	NA	CASSAKGGNTEAFF	TGCGCCAGCAGTGCAAAGGGGGGGAACACTGAAGCTTTCTTT
TRBJ1-2	NA	TRBV13	NA	CASSLPENYGYTF	TGTGCCAGCAGCTTACCAGAGAACTATGGCTACACCTTC
TRBJ2-7	NA	TRBV27	NA	CASSVSRGHEQYF	TGTGCCAGCAGTGTCTCCAGAGGCCACGAGCAGTACTTC
TRBJ2-2	NA	TRBV9	NA	CASSAGTRDTGELFF	TGTGCCAGCAGCGCCGGGACCCGAGACACCGGGGAGCTGTTTTTT
TRBJ2-1	NA	TRBV15	NA	CATSRGRELNEQFF	TGTGCCACCAGCAGAGGCAGGGAACTAAATGAGCAGTTCTTC
TRBJ2-1	NA	TRBV29-1	NA	CSVVAPAGNEQFF	TGCAGCGTTGTAGCGCCTGCAGGCAATGAGCAGTTCTTC
TRBJ2-1	NA	TRBV11-2	once	CASSLERVTQPYNEQFF	TGTGCCAGCAGCTTAGAACGGGTCACCCAACCCTACAATGAGCAGTTCTTC
TRBJ1-1	NA	TRBV7-2	NA	CASSLSGPQAFF	TGTGCCAGCAGCTTATCAGGCCCCCAAGCTTTCTTT
TRBJ2-5	NA	TRBV2	NA	CASSDLLGMGAQYF	TGTGCCAGCAGTGATCTTCTGGGGATGGGGGCCCAGTACTTC
TRBJ2-2	NA	TRBV6-5	NA	CASTQDPTNTGELFF	TGTGCCAGCACACAGGACCCTACGAACACCGGGGAGCTGTTTTTT
TRBJ1-5	NA	TRBV9	few	CASSVDDSNQPQHF	TGTGCCAGCAGCGTAGACGACAGTAATCAGCCCCAGCATTTT
TRBJ1-5	TRBD1	TRBV28	NA	CASSTGEGPNRPQHF	TGTGCCAGCAGTACAGGGGAGGGACCTAATCGGCCCCAGCATTTT
TRBJ2-7	TRBD2	TRBV9	NA	CASSVGLAGTYEQYF	TGTGCCAGCAGCGTGGGACTAGCGGGGACCTACGAGCAGTACTTC
TRBJ2-7	NA	TRBV7-7	NA	CASSLEIRGRQYF	TGTGCTAGCAGCTTAGAGATTCGGGGGCGGCAGTACTTC
TRBJ2-3	NA	TRBV7-9	NA	CASSLTTFGTDTQYF	TGTGCCAGCAGCTTAACGACATTTGGCACAGATACGCAGTATTTT
TRBJ2-7	TRBD2	TRBV4-2	NA	CASSQDDAGGSYEQYF	TGTGCCAGCAGCCAAGATGACGCGGGAGGCTCCTACGAGCAGTACTTC
TRBJ2-5	TRBD1	TRBV5-1	once	CASSAYRGQETQYF	TGCGCCAGCAGCGCCTACAGGGGGCAGGAGACCCAGTACTTC
TRBJ1-4	TRBD1	TRBV14	NA	CASSQWTGDEKLFF	TGTGCCAGCAGCCAATGGACAGGGGATGAAAAACTGTTTTTT
TRBJ2-7	NA	TRBV21-1	NA	CASSKVPYEQYF	TGTGCCAGCAGCAAAGTCCCCTACGAGCAGTACTTC
TRBJ1-5	TRBD1	TRBV18	NA	CASSQGQENQPQHF	TGTGCCAGCTCTCAGGGACAGGAGAATCAGCCCCAGCATTTT
TRBJ2-1	NA	TRBV9	NA	CASSASTKSTYNEQFF	TGTGCCAGCAGCGCATCGACCAAATCGACCTACAATGAGCAGTTCTTC
TRBJ2-7	TRBD2	TRBV28	NA	CASSLSGGPRNEQYF	TGTGCCAGCAGTTTATCGGGAGGGCCTAGGAACGAGCAGTACTTC
TRBJ2-1	TRBD2	TRBV4-1	NA	CASSQVGGRAGNEQFF	TGCGCCAGCAGCCAAGTAGGCGGGAGGGCCGGTAATGAGCAGTTCTTC
TRBJ1-5	NA	TRBV2	NA	CASSEDQGGNQPQHF	TGTGCCAGCAGTGAAGACCAGGGCGGAAATCAGCCCCAGCATTTT
TRBJ2-1	NA	TRBV10-3	NA	CAISEDSGSKVQFF	TGTGCCATCAGTGAAGATAGCGGTTCGAAGGTGCAGTTCTTC
TRBJ1-6	NA	TRBV6-5	NA	CASSYDAAYNSPLHF	TGTGCCAGCAGTTACGACGCTGCCTATAATTCACCCCTCCACTTT
TRBJ2-3	TRBD2	TRBV18	NA	CASSRGLAGVDTQYF	TGTGCCAGCTCACGCGGACTAGCGGGAGTCGATACGCAGTATTTT
TRBJ1-5	NA	TRBV5-5	once	CASSLASTGYSNQPQHF	TGTGCCAGCAGCTTGGCGTCTACGGGGTATAGCAATCAGCCCCAGCATTTT
TRBJ2-2	TRBD2	TRBV18	NA	CASSPRASGSTGELFF	TGTGCCAGCTCACCACGGGCTAGCGGGAGCACCGGGGAGCTGTTTTTT
TRBJ1-6	NA	TRBV4-1	NA	CASSQDTRSDSPLHF	TGCGCCAGCAGCCAAGATACCCGGAGCGATTCACCCCTCCACTTT
TRBJ2-7	NA	TRBV6-6	NA	CASSNGGYEQYF	TGTGCCAGCAGTAACGGGGGTTACGAGCAGTACTTC
TRBJ2-7	NA	TRBV14	few	CASSQDRYEQYF	TGTGCCAGCAGCCAAGACCGCTACGAGCAGTACTTC
TRBJ2-3	NA	TRBV18	NA	CASSPRKGLPSTDTQYF	TGTGCCAGCTCACCACGTAAGGGGTTACCTAGCACAGATACGCAGTATTTT
TRBJ2-7	NA	TRBV7-8	NA	CASRPPRARYEQYF	TGTGCCAGCAGACCCCCGAGAGCGAGGTACGAGCAGTACTTC
TRBJ1-5	NA	TRBV2	NA	CASTIREDQPQHF	TGTGCCAGCACAATCAGGGAGGATCAGCCCCAGCATTTT
TRBJ2-7	TRBD2	TRBV6-5	once	CASSYSPSGSSYEQYF	TGTGCCAGCAGTTACTCCCCTAGCGGGAGCTCCTACGAGCAGTACTTC
TRBJ1-6	NA	TRBV28	NA	CASSFSPNSPLHF	TGTGCCAGCAGTTTCTCTCCGAATTCACCCCTCCACTTT